This entry is about one TCR beta chain. This sample is drawn from a study of blood T cell repertoires in COVID-19. About the research overall: Material from acute and convalescent COVID-19 was sourced from the United States, Italy and Spain. T cells, B-cell-depleted T cells, or PBMCs supplied cDNA or gDNA.

Clones were read by immunoSEQ multiplex PCR, and TCRdb kept only the in-frame ones, dropping some. The sample shows 130,000 or so clones, about four fifths of them seen only once. Those enrolled in Seattle joined during active infection and were followed longitudinally afterward. Looked up from germline, CDR1 is MRHNA and CDR2 is SNTAGT. With V trimmed by 4 bases and J by 3 bases, 5 bases remained unmatched. The CDR3 length is 15 residues. The sample comprised peripheral blood. V is TRBV6-4 and J is TRBJ2-2; 7 positions match TRBD1. This receptor was obtained from a man aged 30 to 45 with COVID-19, enrolled during active disease. CDR3 region: CASSASTGYTGELFF. The CDR3 DNA reads as TGTGCCAGCAGTGCTTCGACAGGGTACACCGGGGAGCTGTTTTTT.